These 26 T cell receptor beta chains were sequenced from one sample in a study of blood T cells in healthy people across ages (dated by TCRdb to between 2015 and 2017). The library was prepared using 5' RACE. Instrument used: Illumina HiSeq 2500. A second roughly 7 to 11 cycle PCR used a sample-barcoded 5' primer and a J-beta primer mix. TCRdb cleaned the public reads at Q25 with fastp, built clones with MiXCR and kept in-frame beta chains. Rows matching on CDR3 protein sequence are summarized as one entry with the most common DNA and genes. This sample has more than 650,000 distinct CDR3 sequences in its table, and about 24% of those were observed once. In total, the top ten clones hold about 22% of the sample. Sequencing used blood. Receptor source: a man between 65 and 85 years old in good health.

This clonotype has more than one count but fewer than ten. This rearrangement joins TRBV6-1 to TRBJ2-1, with TRBD2 matching over 12 bases. Germline CDR1 reads MNHNS; CDR2 reads SASEGT. Losses at the gene ends were 5 bases for V and 2 bases for J; bases not matched to a gene: 4. CDR3 size: 16 residues. CDR3 sequence reads: CASSRTSGIPYNEQFF. For the CDR3, the DNA is TGTGCCAGCAGTCGGACTAGCGGGATTCCCTACAATGAGCAGTTCTTC.

This clonotype was seen only a few times. V and J are TRBV20-1 and TRBJ1-1; weak D call: TRBD1 (5 bases). CDR1 is DFQATT and CDR2 is SNEGSKA in the germline V gene (reference sequence). The V gene lost 5 bases and the J gene lost 5 bases, with 18 bases spanning the gap. CDR3 size: 14 residues. CDR3 DNA sequence: TGCAGTGCTGGGGCTACAGGTATTGGGACTGAAGCTTTCTTT. Translation: CSAGATGIGTEAFF.

The chain uses TRBV5-1 and TRBJ2-3; possibly TRBD1 for D (5 bases). V lost 6 bases to trimming and J lost 0 bases, with 14 bases between them. This CDR3 comprises 15 residues. Germline V gene sequence: CDR1 SGHRS, CDR2 YFSETQ. This chain's CDR3 is CASTSDSSSTDTQYF. The CDR3 coding sequence is TGCGCCAGCACAAGCGACAGCTCTAGCACAGATACGCAGTATTTT.

The chain couples TRBV5-1 to TRBJ2-5, with 13 bases that match TRBD2. Germline V gives CDR1 SGHRS, CDR2 YFSETQ. This CDR3 has 15 amino acids. The trim removed 3 bases at V and 5 bases at J, leaving 4 bases unmatched. CDR3 in amino acids: CASSYRTSGGETQYF. DNA for the CDR3: TGCGCCAGCAGCTACAGGACTAGCGGGGGTGAGACCCAGTACTTC.

This clonotype appeared a few times. The genes are TRBV29-1 and TRBJ2-3, with 13 nucleotides matching TRBD2. V gave up 8 bases and J gave up 10 bases; unmatched junction bases: 12. Per germline, CDR1 SQVTM and CDR2 ANQGSEA. The CDR3 runs 14 residues. In nucleotides, the CDR3 is TGCAGCTCAAGACTAGCGGGGGGCCCTCAGCCGCAGTATTTT. This codes for CSSRLAGGPQPQYF.

This rearrangement joins TRBV3-1 to TRBJ1-2; D not certain. This CDR3 contains 14 residues. From germline, CDR1 is LGHDT and CDR2 YNNKEL (reference sequence). The V gene lost 1 base and the J gene lost 3 bases, with 9 bases spanning the gap. CDR3 region: CASSQGRSYYGYTF. CDR3 nucleotide sequence: TGTGCCAGCAGCCAAGGACGGAGCTACTATGGCTACACCTTC.

This clonotype was counted between two and nine times. The J gene is TRBJ2-3, the V gene TRBV6-5; 7 bases are a match to TRBD2. This CDR3 contains 16 residues. The germline CDR1 and CDR2 sequences are MNHEY and SVGAGI. J lost 6 bases, V lost 3 bases, and 12 bases had no gene match. The CDR3 DNA follows: TGTGCCAGCAGTTATGGTCCTAGCGGAACTGGGGATACGCAGTATTTT. Translating it yields CASSYGPSGTGDTQYF.

The sample holds a few counts of this clonotype. The chain combines TRBV11-2 with TRBJ2-1, with a tentative D call TRBD2 (5 bases). Germline V gives CDR1 SGHAT, CDR2 FQNNGV. V was trimmed by 5 bases and J by 4 bases, leaving 12 bases between them. CDR3 length: 14 residues. CDR3 residues: CASSALREYNEQFF. The DNA of the CDR3 is TGTGCCAGCAGCGCCCTCCGGGAATACAATGAGCAGTTCTTC.

This clonotype was counted at least ten times. The chain is built from TRBV29-1 and TRBJ1-3; D gene ambiguous. V was cut by 2 bases and J by 0 bases, with 5 bases left in between. The CDR3 contains 13 residues. Germline V gene data show CDR1 as SQVTM and CDR2 as ANQGSEA. The CDR3 DNA follows: TGCAGCGTTGAAACAGACTCTGGAAACACCATATATTTT. This gives the protein CSVETDSGNTIYF. Full variable domain (outside the CDR3, taken from reference TRBV29-1 and TRBJ1-3): SAVISQKPSRDICQRGTSLTIQCQVDSQVTMMFWYRQQPGQSLTLIATANQGSEATYESGFVIDKFPISRPNLTFSTLTVSNMSPEDSSIYLCSVETDSGNTIYFGEGSWLTVV.

V and J are TRBV12-3 or TRBV12-4 and TRBJ2-3; D remains ambiguous. The CDR3 consists of 11 residues. Between the trimmed V and J ends, which lost 5 bases and 10 bases, there was a span of 10 bases. This CDR3 reads CASSPRAAQYF. The CDR3 bases are TGTGCCAGCAGTCCCCGGGCGGCGCAGTATTTT.

The CDR3 protein is CASSRQGGADTQYF. The CDR3 nucleotides read TGCGCCAGCTCAAGGCAGGGGGGCGCAGATACGCAGTATTTT. The V gene is TRBV5-1, the J gene TRBJ2-3; D is perhaps TRBD1 (7 bases). The CDR3 is 14 amino acids. Germline V CDR1 and CDR2: SGHRS, YFSETQ. V was shortened by 7 bases and J by 4 bases, with 16 bases between the two germline ends.

This clonotype was picked up a small number of times. V gene TRBV12-3 or TRBV12-4 combines with J gene TRBJ1-2; 7 bases are a match to TRBD1. The length of the CDR3 is 16 residues. The junction had 12 bases not matched to a gene; V was cut back by 5 bases and J by 3 bases. The CDR3 DNA sequence: TGTGCCAGCAGTATTGATCAGGGGGTTCCGTACTATGGCTACACCTTC. Protein product: CASSIDQGVPYYGYTF.

The rearrangement uses TRBV20-1 and TRBJ2-4, with D perhaps given as TRBD1 or TRBD2 (5 bases each). The CDR3 totals 15 residues. Trimming removed 6 bases from V and 8 bases from J, with 23 bases in between. Germline assignment: CDR1 DFQATT and CDR2 SNEGSKA (reference sequence). The CDR3 reads CSARHPGRTPYIQYF. The CDR3 DNA follows: TGCAGTGCGAGACACCCGGGACGGACCCCATACATTCAGTACTTC.

This clonotype was counted a few times. The V gene is TRBV14, the J gene TRBJ2-5; 7 nucleotides agree with TRBD1. V shed 5 bases, J shed 3 bases, and the junction held 12 bases outside the gene matches. The CDR3 is 16 amino acids. Germline V lookup: CDR1 SGHDN, CDR2 FVKESK. CDR3 coding DNA: TGTGCCAGCAGCGAAGCCCCGACAGGGACAAAAGAGACCCAGTACTTC. This codes for CASSEAPTGTKETQYF. Full variable domain (rest looked up from reference TRBV14 and TRBJ2-5): EAGVTQFPSHSVIEKGQTVTLRCDPISGHDNLYWYRRVMGKEIKFLLHFVKESKQDESGMPNNRFLAERTGGTYSTLKVQPAELEDSGVYFCASSEAPTGTKETQYFGPGTRLLVL.

The chain links TRBV6-2 or TRBV6-3 to TRBJ2-5; no clear D. The CDR3 runs to 13 residues. The germline V gene encodes CDR1 MNHEY and CDR2 SVGEGT. The ends were cut back, 7 bases at V and 7 bases at J, with 16 bases in the middle. CDR3 sequence: CASIPGLGGTQYF. The CDR3 DNA reads as TGTGCCAGCATTCCCGGCCTCGGTGGGACCCAGTACTTC.

The gene calls are TRBV15 and TRBJ2-7; no clear D gene. Between the trimmed V and J ends, which lost 5 bases and 0 bases, there was a span of 11 bases. Germline assignment: CDR1 LNHNV and CDR2 YYDKDF (reference sequence). This CDR3 contains 14 residues. In nucleotides, the CDR3 is TGTGCCACCAGCCGACGACAAAGCTCCTACGAGCAGTACTTC. Amino acid sequence: CATSRRQSSYEQYF.

The chain recombines TRBV2 with TRBJ2-5; D is possibly TRBD1 (5 bases). The DNA matches TRBJ2-7 better at its end, which makes the J call doubtful. There are 15 residues in the CDR3. Germline CDR1 and CDR2: SNHLY and FYNNEI. This chain's CDR3 is CASRLGQPSSYEQYF. The CDR3, as DNA: TGTGCCAGCAGGTTGGGGCAGCCCAGCTCCTACGAGCAGTACTTC.

Only a few counts were recorded for this clonotype. V is TRBV7-3 and J is TRBJ2-5, with TRBD1 as a possible D gene (5 bases). TRBJ2-1 matches the DNA end more closely, so the J call is doubtful. CDR3 size: 14 residues. Germline CDR1 SGHTA, CDR2 FQGTGA. The CDR3, as DNA: TGTGCCAGCAGCTTAACGGCAGGGTCCCATGAGCAGTTCTTC. Its translation: CASSLTAGSHEQFF.

This chain joins TRBV6-1 and TRBJ1-4, with 9 bases that match TRBD1. The CDR3 is 14 residues long. The germline V gene encodes CDR1 MNHNS and CDR2 SASEGT. Trimming took 10 bases from V and 2 from J; bases not matched to a gene: 5. CDR3 residues: CATGQGRTNEKLFF. In DNA form, the CDR3 reads TGTGCCACTGGACAGGGGAGGACTAATGAAAAACTGTTTTTT.

For the CDR3, the DNA is TGTGCCACCAGCAGAGTTCAGGCGGGTGAATCACCCCTCCACTTT. As protein: CATSRVQAGESPLHF. The rearrangement links TRBV15 to TRBJ1-6; D unresolved. Per germline, CDR1 LNHNV and CDR2 YYDKDF (reference sequence). Trimming took 1 base from V and 10 from J, leaving 14 bases between them. There are 15 residues in the CDR3.

A remark on this clonotype: A junction boundary mismatches the germline segment, possibly from a read error. This sequence joins TRBV5-1 and TRBJ2-5, with D uncertain. The CDR3 length is 14 residues. Germline CDR1 reads SGHRS; CDR2 reads YFSETQ. The CDR3 bases are TGTGCCAGCAGCTTAGCCAGCCGACAAGAGACCCAGTACTTC. Its protein is CASSLASRQETQYF.

This clonotype was counted a few times. The chain joins TRBV7-3 to TRBJ2-1; 7 positions agree with TRBD2. The V gene's germline CDR1 is SGHTA and CDR2 FQGTGA. This CDR3 has 13 residues. V lost 3 bases to trimming and J lost 7 bases; unmatched junction nucleotides: 3. The CDR3 DNA reads TGTGCCAGCAGCTTTTCGGGACTAAATGAGCAGTTCTTC. Translated, it gives CASSFSGLNEQFF.

This chain connects TRBV10-1 to TRBJ2-3; 7 bases are shared with TRBD2. CDR1 is WNHNN and CDR2 is SYGVQD in the germline V gene (reference sequence). CDR3 length: 15 amino acids. Losses at the gene ends were 8 bases for V and 0 bases for J; bases not matched to a gene: 8. The CDR3 sequence is CASDNERGSTDTQYF. Written as DNA, the CDR3 is TGCGCCAGCGATAATGAGCGGGGAAGCACAGATACGCAGTATTTT.

The chain has TRBV10-2 and TRBJ2-5, with 11 bases matching TRBD2. The V and J ends lost 3 bases and 7 bases, in that order; junction bases with no gene match: 10. Per germline, CDR1 WSHSY and CDR2 SAAADI. The CDR3 spans 16 residues. CDR3 in DNA: TGCGCCAGCAGTGACGGGACTAGCGGTCTCGGGTCGACCCAGTACTTC. Protein: CASSDGTSGLGSTQYF.

The chain is built from TRBV14 and TRBJ1-2; no firm D call. V was pared by 2 bases and J by 1 base, with 5 bases between. CDR1 is SGHDN, CDR2 FVKESK, per germline. The CDR3 covers 13 residues. The CDR3 sequence is CASSQQYNYGYTF. The CDR3 nucleotides are TGTGCCAGCAGCCAACAGTATAACTATGGCTACACCTTC.

Written as DNA, the CDR3 is TGCGCCAGCAGTGAGTCCTTCAGCGGAGCCTACACAGATACGCAGTATTTT. Amino acid sequence: CASSESFSGAYTDTQYF. The chain joins TRBV10-1 to TRBJ2-3; maybe TRBD2 (5 bases). Germline CDR1 is WNHNN and CDR2 is SYGVQD (reference sequence). Trimming took 0 bases from V and 2 from J, leaving 15 bases between them. The CDR3 has 17 residues.